The 26 T cell receptor beta chains below were found in one sample sequenced in a study of T cells after yellow fever vaccination. TCRdb ran MiXCR on the 5' RACE reads and lists one entry per CDR3 protein. The sample has hundreds of thousands of distinct CDR3 sequences; approximately 5.2% are singletons. This specimen consisted of CD4+ T cells sorted from PBMCs, obtained on the day of the yellow fever booster vaccination. These receptor sequences come from a man aged 18 to 30 who received the YFV17D yellow fever vaccine.

This clonotype occurred a few times. This chain links TRBV5-1 with TRBJ1-1; 7 bases are shared with TRBD1. CDR1 is SGHRS, CDR2 YFSETQ, per germline. This CDR3 has 13 residues. V lost 2 bases to trimming and J lost 6 bases; unmatched junction nucleotides: 4. DNA of the CDR3: TGCGCCAGCAGCTTTGACAGGGACCCTGAAGCTTTCTTT. It specifies CASSFDRDPEAFF.

This clonotype was recorded a few times. The rearrangement links TRBV7-2 to TRBJ2-1; D unclear. The ends were cut back, 5 bases at V and 5 bases at J, with 10 bases in the middle. Germline values: CDR1 SGHTA, CDR2 FQGNSA. The CDR3 loop spans 13 amino acids. CDR3 region: CASSADIDNEQFF. CDR3 sequence (DNA): TGTGCCAGCAGCGCTGACATCGACAATGAGCAGTTCTTC. Full variable domain (rest looked up from reference TRBV7-2 and TRBJ2-1): GAGVSQSPSNKVTEKGKDVELRCDPISGHTALYWYRQSLGQGLEFLIYFQGNSAPDKSGLPSDRFSAERTGGSVSTLTIQRTQQEDSAVYLCASSADIDNEQFFGPGTRLTVL.

This clonotype was counted between two and nine times. This chain joins TRBV12-3 or TRBV12-4 and TRBJ1-2; D uncertain. V lost 8 bases, J lost 8 bases, and 21 bases lay in between. The CDR3 extends over 14 amino acids. Here the CDR3 reads CASSGGPQGRGYTF. Written as DNA, the CDR3 is TGTGCCAGCTCAGGCGGGCCCCAAGGAAGGGGCTACACCTTC.

This clonotype was counted at least ten times. CDR3 amino acids: CASSSPPAGGPGRTGELFF. CDR3 bases: TGTGCCAGCAGCTCTCCTCCAGCGGGGGGCCCTGGGCGCACCGGGGAGCTGTTTTTT. This chain connects TRBV7-3 to TRBJ2-2; 9 bases are a match to TRBD2. The CDR3 consists of 19 residues. The germline V gene has CDR1 SGHTA and CDR2 FQGTGA. With V trimmed by 4 bases and J by 4 bases, 16 bases remained unmatched.

The CDR3 here is CASSFRNQPQHF. CDR3 coding DNA: TGTGCCAGCAGCTTTAGGAATCAGCCCCAGCATTTT. This sequence joins TRBV6-2 or TRBV6-3 and TRBJ1-5; D call uncertain. The CDR3 has 12 amino acids. Germline-derived CDR1 and CDR2 are MNHEY and SVGEGT. V shed 6 bases and J shed 4 bases, with 7 bases lying between them.

This clonotype has more than one count but fewer than ten. J is TRBJ1-6 and V is TRBV28; D is uncertain. Germline V gives CDR1 MDHEN, CDR2 SYDVKM. V lost 1 base and J lost 10, with 11 bases in between. The CDR3 has 14 residues. The CDR3 DNA sequence: TGTGCCAGCAGTTTATCACTAAGGGAATCACCCCTCCACTTT. Its translation is CASSLSLRESPLHF.

This clonotype came up a few times. The chain uses TRBV29-1 and TRBJ1-1; 8 nucleotides line up with TRBD1. The trim removed 4 bases at V and 4 bases at J, leaving 11 bases unmatched. Germline loops: CDR1 SQVTM, CDR2 ANQGSEA. The CDR3 spans 15 residues. The CDR3 here is CSVASGQVVSTEAFF. In DNA form, the CDR3 reads TGCAGCGTTGCGTCGGGACAGGTGGTATCCACTGAAGCTTTCTTT.

The J gene is TRBJ1-1, the V gene TRBV14, with D maybe TRBD1 (6 bases). Germline CDR1 is SGHDN and CDR2 is FVKESK. Trimming pared 4 bases from V and 3 bases from J, leaving 9 bases between. The CDR3 contains 13 residues. The CDR3 DNA is TGTGCCAGCAGCCGCCAGGGGTACACTGAAGCTTTCTTT. Translation gives CASSRQGYTEAFF.

The J gene is TRBJ2-3, the V gene TRBV6-1; TRBD2 agrees at 9 bases. V trimming: 4 bases; J trimming: 5 bases; junction bases outside the gene matches: 4. The CDR3 runs 14 residues. The V gene's germline CDR1 is MNHNS and CDR2 SASEGT. The DNA of the CDR3 is TGTGCCAGCAGTGGAGCGGGGGGCGGAGATACGCAGTATTTT. As protein: CASSGAGGGDTQYF.

Ten or more counts support this clonotype. The V and J genes are TRBV5-1 and TRBJ2-2; 9 bases line up with TRBD1. V lost 4 bases, J lost 1 base, and 2 bases stayed unmatched. The length of the CDR3 is 15 residues. CDR1 and CDR2 from the germline V gene are SGHRS and YFSETQ. The CDR3 bases are TGCGCCAGCAGCGTGGGACAGGGGAACACCGGGGAGCTGTTTTTT. It encodes CASSVGQGNTGELFF. Filled out from reference TRBV5-1 and TRBJ2-2, the complete variable domain reads KAGVTQTPRYLIKTRGQQVTLSCSPISGHRSVSWYQQTPGQGLQFLFEYFSETQRNKGNFPGRFSGRQFSNSRSEMNVSTLELGDSALYLCASSVGQGNTGELFFGEGSRLTVL.

This clonotype showed up many times. The chain uses TRBV6-5 and TRBJ2-2; 9 nucleotides match TRBD1. This CDR3 has 15 residues. Germline V lookup: CDR1 MNHEY, CDR2 SVGAGI. The V segment lost 5 bases and the J segment 3 bases; nucleotides outside the gene matches: 4. The CDR3, as DNA: TGTGCCAGCAGTACCTGGACAGGGGACACCGGGGAGCTGTTTTTT. Translating gives CASSTWTGDTGELFF.

This clonotype has a count of ten or more. The DNA for the CDR3 is TGTGCCAGCAGTTTAACCGGAGGGTGGAATACGCAGTATTTT. This translates into CASSLTGGWNTQYF. J is TRBJ2-3 and V is TRBV28; D perhaps matches TRBD2 (6 bases). CDR1 MDHEN and CDR2 SYDVKM come from the germline V gene. Trimming stripped 2 bases from V and 7 bases from J, with 13 bases between. The CDR3 contains 14 residues.

V gene TRBV7-2 combines with J gene TRBJ1-2; D is unresolved. Germline CDR1 reads SGHTA; CDR2 reads FQGNSA. V dropped 0 bases and J dropped 7 bases, with 9 bases sitting between them. This CDR3 region has 13 residues. CDR3 bases: TGTGCCAGCAGCTTAGCGGGTGACCCTGGCTACACCTTC. Protein sequence: CASSLAGDPGYTF. The variable domain in full, completed from reference TRBV7-2 and TRBJ1-2, reads GAGVSQSPSNKVTEKGKDVELRCDPISGHTALYWYRQSLGQGLEFLIYFQGNSAPDKSGLPSDRFSAERTGGSVSTLTIQRTQQEDSAVYLCASSLAGDPGYTFGSGTRLTVV.

The chain links TRBV2 to TRBJ1-6; D ambiguous. The V gene lost 2 bases and the J gene lost 7 bases, with 12 bases spanning the gap. CDR3 length: 15 residues. Germline V lookup: CDR1 SNHLY, CDR2 FYNNEI. For the CDR3, the DNA is TGTGCCAGCAGTGAACTGGAGGGCGACAATTCACCCCTCCACTTT. This sequence encodes CASSELEGDNSPLHF.

This clonotype was counted ten times or more. The genes are TRBV7-8 and TRBJ2-3; D remains ambiguous. The CDR3 is 17 residues long. V was pared by 5 bases and J by 1 base, with 19 bases between. Germline values: CDR1 SGHVS, CDR2 FQNEAQ. DNA of the CDR3: TGTGCCAGCAGCCAAGTCTTACGGGCGACGGGCACAGATACGCAGTATTTT. Protein product: CASSQVLRATGTDTQYF. Full variable domain (outside the CDR3, taken from reference TRBV7-8 and TRBJ2-3): GAGVSQSPRYKVAKRGQDVALRCDPISGHVSLFWYQQALGQGPEFLTYFQNEAQLDKSGLPSDRFFAERPEGSVSTLKIQRTQQEDSAVYLCASSQVLRATGTDTQYFGPGTRLTVL.

This clonotype was counted many times. The genes are TRBV27 and TRBJ2-1; TRBD2 matches at 10 bases. V trimming: 2 bases; J trimming: 10 bases; junction bases outside the gene matches: 2. Germline CDR1 reads MNHEY; CDR2 reads SMNVEV (reference sequence). This CDR3 has 13 residues. CDR3 residues: CASSLVAGGEQFF. The CDR3 region has the DNA TGTGCCAGCAGTTTAGTAGCGGGGGGCGAGCAGTTCTTC.

This clonotype was picked up a small number of times. This chain uses TRBV28 with TRBJ1-2, with TRBD1 matching over 9 bases. Looked up from germline, CDR1 is MDHEN and CDR2 is SYDVKM. V lost 5 bases and J lost 3; bases outside the gene matches: 13. This CDR3 contains 17 residues. The DNA of the CDR3 is TGTGCCAGCAGTCTGCCGTTTCTGGACAGGGGTTACTATGGCTACACCTTC. It translates to CASSLPFLDRGYYGYTF.

This clonotype was detected ten times or more. The chain carries TRBV18 and TRBJ2-5; D may match TRBD1 or TRBD2 (5 bases each). Trimming left V 0 bases short and J 0 bases short, with 8 bases between. The CDR3 loop spans 15 amino acids. Germline loops: CDR1 KGHSH, CDR2 LQKENI. CDR3 sequence: CASSPPGTYQETQYF. The CDR3 DNA follows: TGTGCCAGCTCACCACCCGGGACCTACCAAGAGACCCAGTACTTC.

This clonotype turned up a few times. The rearrangement joins TRBV24-1 to TRBJ1-2; 9 bases are shared with TRBD1. V was clipped by 4 bases and J by 8 bases; unmatched bases: 4. Germline V gene sequence: CDR1 KGHDR, CDR2 SFDVKD. The CDR3 has 13 amino acids. CDR3: CATSDRTGDGYTF. CDR3 bases: TGTGCCACCAGTGACCGGACAGGGGACGGCTACACCTTC.

This clonotype was seen repeatedly, ten times or more. A read error may produce the germline difference seen at one junction end. CDR3 loop: CASSLDRGPERFF. CDR3 nucleotides: TGTGCCAGCAGCTTGGACAGGGGCCCGGAGCGGTTCTTC. This chain uses TRBV7-3 with TRBJ2-1, with TRBD1 matching over 9 bases. The CDR3 runs 13 residues. CDR1 is SGHTA and CDR2 is FQGTGA in the germline V gene.

This clonotype was found a few times. CDR3 sequence: CASSLDRTGLPYEQYV. The CDR3 bases are TGTGCCAGCAGCTTAGATCGAACAGGGCTCCCCTACGAGCAGTACGTC. V and J are TRBV11-2 and TRBJ2-7, with D perhaps matching TRBD1 (6 bases). Germline CDR1 is SGHAT and CDR2 is FQNNGV. The V gene lost 0 bases and the J gene lost 2 bases, with 14 bases spanning the gap. The CDR3 is made up of 16 amino acids.

This clonotype was counted only a few times. The chain uses TRBV3-1 and TRBJ1-1; the D is unclear. CDR3 length: 14 residues. Trimming removed 1 base at V and 0 bases at J, with 6 bases between. CDR1 LGHDT and CDR2 YNNKEL come from the germline V gene (reference sequence). CDR3 sequence (DNA): TGTGCCAGCAGCCAAGGACACTTGAACACTGAAGCTTTCTTT. This translates into CASSQGHLNTEAFF.

This clonotype was observed many times. The rearrangement uses TRBV5-6 and TRBJ2-3; 10 bases line up with TRBD2. Germline CDR1 and CDR2: SGHDT and YYEEEE. The CDR3 is 17 residues long. With V trimmed by 5 bases and J by 2 bases, 11 bases remained unmatched. The DNA for the CDR3 is TGTGCCAGCAGGCGAACCCTAGCGGGGGCCCACACAGATACGCAGTATTTT. It specifies CASRRTLAGAHTDTQYF.

This clonotype was counted many times. This rearrangement joins TRBV11-2 to TRBJ2-1; a possible D gene is TRBD2 (6 bases). CDR3 length: 14 residues. CDR1 is SGHAT and CDR2 is FQNNGV in the germline V gene. Between the trimmed V and J ends, which lost 1 base and 9 bases, there was a span of 13 bases. DNA for the CDR3: TGTGCCAGCAGCTTAGTGGGTACGCGGGGTGAGCAGTTCTTC. Translation gives CASSLVGTRGEQFF.

This clonotype showed up many times. The genes are TRBV6-1 and TRBJ2-1, with D uncertain. CDR3 length: 14 residues. V was clipped by 3 bases and J by 10 bases, with 16 bases between them. Looked up from germline, CDR1 is MNHNS and CDR2 is SASEGT. The CDR3 reads CASSDLAVAPEQFF. Written as DNA, the CDR3 is TGTGCCAGCAGTGATTTGGCCGTCGCCCCGGAGCAGTTCTTC.

This clonotype was observed a handful of times. The rearrangement joins TRBV9 to TRBJ2-3, with TRBD2 as a possible D gene (5 bases). Trimming left V 4 bases short and J 2 bases short, with 14 bases between. The CDR3 consists of 15 residues. CDR1 SGDLS and CDR2 YYNGEE come from the germline V gene. The CDR3 nucleotides read TGTGCCAGCAGCCCGTTGGACTCCCCCACAGATACGCAGTATTTT. Protein: CASSPLDSPTDTQYF.